This T cell receptor (beta chain) comes out of a study of blood T cell repertoires in COVID-19. On the study more broadly: Donors in the United States, Italy and Spain gave samples during acute or convalescent COVID-19.

Study processing details: Reference gene primer amplification gave estimated nucleated cell counts. Sequencing was performed with immunoSEQ multiplex PCR; in TCRdb, only in-frame clones are kept and a portion is missing. V, J and clone size are those of that table, while D and trimming were read from the DNA. The sample has roughly 82,000 clones; about four fifths are singletons. Germline CDR1 and CDR2: MNHEY and SVGAGI. This CDR3 comprises 13 residues. Trimming stripped 6 bases from V and 4 bases from J, with 12 bases between. This TCR was sampled from a man in his fifties or sixties with acute or convalescent COVID-19. The chain joins TRBV6-5 to TRBJ1-1, with D possibly being TRBD1 (5 bases). The specimen sequenced was peripheral blood. The CDR3 DNA reads as TGTGCCAGCAGGACCCGGGGGGTCACTGAAGCTTTCTTT. It is translated as CASRTRGVTEAFF.